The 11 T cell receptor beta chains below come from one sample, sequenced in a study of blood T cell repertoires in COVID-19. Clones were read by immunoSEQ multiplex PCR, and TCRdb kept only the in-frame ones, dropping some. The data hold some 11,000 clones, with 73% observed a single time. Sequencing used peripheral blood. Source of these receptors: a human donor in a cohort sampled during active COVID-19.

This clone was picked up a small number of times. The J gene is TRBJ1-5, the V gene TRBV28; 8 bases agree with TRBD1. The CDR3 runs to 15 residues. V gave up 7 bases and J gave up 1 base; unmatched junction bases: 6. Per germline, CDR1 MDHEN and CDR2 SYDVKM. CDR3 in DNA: TGTGCCAGCACCGCACAGGGGGGCAGCAATCAGCCCCAGCATTTT. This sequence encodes CASTAQGGSNQPQHF.

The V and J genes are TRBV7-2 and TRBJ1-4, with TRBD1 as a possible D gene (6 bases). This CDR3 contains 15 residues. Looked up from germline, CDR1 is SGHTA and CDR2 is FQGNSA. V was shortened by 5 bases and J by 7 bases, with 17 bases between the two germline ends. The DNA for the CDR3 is TGTGCCAGCAGCACCGGCGGGGGGCGGGCTGAAAAACTGTTTTTT. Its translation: CASSTGGGRAEKLFF.

CDR3 coding DNA: TGTGCCACCAGACGGGACAGTCCTCGGAGTGAAAAACTGTTTTTT. It yields the protein CATRRDSPRSEKLFF. The chain employs TRBV10-3 and TRBJ1-4; 7 positions match TRBD1. The CDR3 is made up of 15 amino acids. J gave up 7 bases and V 10 bases, and 15 bases lay outside the gene matches. Looked up from germline, CDR1 is ENHRY and CDR2 is SYGVKD.

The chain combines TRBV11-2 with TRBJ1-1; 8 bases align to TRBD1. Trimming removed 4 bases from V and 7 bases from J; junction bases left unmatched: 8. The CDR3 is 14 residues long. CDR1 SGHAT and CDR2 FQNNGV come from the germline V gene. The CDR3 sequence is CASSSWTGQGEAFF. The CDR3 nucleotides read TGTGCCAGCAGCTCCTGGACAGGGCAGGGTGAAGCTTTCTTT.

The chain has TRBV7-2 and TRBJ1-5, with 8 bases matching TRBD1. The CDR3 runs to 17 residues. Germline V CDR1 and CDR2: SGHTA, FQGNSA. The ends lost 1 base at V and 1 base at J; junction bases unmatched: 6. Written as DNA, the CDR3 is TGTGCCAGCAGCTTAGAGAACAGGGGGTTGAGCAATCAGCCCCAGCATTTT. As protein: CASSLENRGLSNQPQHF.

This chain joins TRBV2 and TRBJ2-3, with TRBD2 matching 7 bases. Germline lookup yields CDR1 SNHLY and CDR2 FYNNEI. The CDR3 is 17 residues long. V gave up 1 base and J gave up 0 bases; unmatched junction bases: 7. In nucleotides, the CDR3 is TGTGCCAGCAGTGAAGATTCGGGGGGTCCTAGCACAGATACGCAGTATTTT. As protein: CASSEDSGGPSTDTQYF.

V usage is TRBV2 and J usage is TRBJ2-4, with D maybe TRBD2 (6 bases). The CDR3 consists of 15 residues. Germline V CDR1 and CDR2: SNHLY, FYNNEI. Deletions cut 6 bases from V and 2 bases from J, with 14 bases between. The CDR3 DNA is TGTGCCAGCAGGGGGACTTTAGGGACCAAAAACATTCAGTACTTC. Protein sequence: CASRGTLGTKNIQYF.

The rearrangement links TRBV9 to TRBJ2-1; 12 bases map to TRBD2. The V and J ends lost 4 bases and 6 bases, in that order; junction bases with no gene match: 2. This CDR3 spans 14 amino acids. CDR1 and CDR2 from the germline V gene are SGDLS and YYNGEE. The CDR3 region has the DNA TGTGCCAGCAGCCGGACTAGCGGGGCCAATGAGCAGTTCTTC. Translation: CASSRTSGANEQFF.

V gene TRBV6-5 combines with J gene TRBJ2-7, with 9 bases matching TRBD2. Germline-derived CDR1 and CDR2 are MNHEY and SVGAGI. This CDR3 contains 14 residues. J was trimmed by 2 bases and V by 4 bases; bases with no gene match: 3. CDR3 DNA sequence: TGTGCCAGCAGTTTACTAGCGGGTACCTACGAGCAGTACTTC. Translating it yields CASSLLAGTYEQYF.

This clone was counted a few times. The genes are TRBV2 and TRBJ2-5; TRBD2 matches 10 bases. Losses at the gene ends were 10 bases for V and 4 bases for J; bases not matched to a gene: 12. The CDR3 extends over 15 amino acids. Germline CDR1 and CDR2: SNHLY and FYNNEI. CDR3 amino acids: CATSGTSVPLETQYF. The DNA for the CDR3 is TGTGCCACCTCCGGGACTAGCGTTCCGTTAGAGACCCAGTACTTC.

Here the CDR3 reads CASSYSDRGRTDTQYF. CDR3 DNA sequence: TGTGCCAGCAGTTACTCGGACAGGGGGCGCACAGATACGCAGTATTTT. This rearrangement joins TRBV6-2 or TRBV6-3 to TRBJ2-3; 11 nucleotides match TRBD1. With 0 bases clipped from V and 1 base from J, the junction kept 0 bases outside the gene matches. This CDR3 contains 16 residues. CDR1 and CDR2 from the germline V gene are MNHEY and SVGEGT.